Below are 24 T cell receptor beta chains sequenced from a single sample in a study of OX40 agonist ivuxolimab in advanced cancers. Preparation of the library involved the immunoSEQ multiplex PCR assay. In TCRdb, the immuneACCESS table is reduced to in-frame sequences with V and J assigned. These tables do not hold every clone; where another copy was compared, an unresolved V gene accounts for under half, and the others remain unexplained. The sample includes some 75,000 clones, with over 75% observed a single time. 3.1% of the sample is in the top ten clones. The sample was CD4+ or CD8+ T cells sorted from blood, taken in a trial of the OX40 agonist ivuxolimab. These TCRs come from an adult with an advanced solid tumor such as melanoma, head and neck, liver or kidney cancer.

The J gene is TRBJ2-7, the V gene TRBV18; 8 nucleotides agree with TRBD2. V trimming: 0 bases; J trimming: 0 bases; junction bases outside the gene matches: 7. CDR1 KGHSH and CDR2 LQKENI come from the germline V gene. There are 17 residues in the CDR3. The CDR3 region has the DNA TGTGCCAGCTCACCACCGGAAGCGGGGGTGACCTCCTACGAGCAGTACTTC. This translates into CASSPPEAGVTSYEQYF.

This clone was found once. The J gene is TRBJ1-1, the V gene TRBV5-4, with no clear D. V lost 0 bases and J lost 5, with 5 bases in between. The CDR3 runs to 12 residues. The germline V gene has CDR1 SGHNT and CDR2 YYREEE (reference sequence). The CDR3 protein is CASSLVGTEAFF. The CDR3 bases are TGTGCCAGCAGCTTGGTGGGTACTGAAGCTTTCTTT.

The CDR3 bases are TGTGCCAGTAGTGGCAGGGGGGTCACTGAAGCTTTCTTT. Its translation: CASSGRGVTEAFF. The chain recombines TRBV19 with TRBJ1-1, with 7 bases aligning to TRBD1. CDR1 and CDR2 from the germline V gene are LNHDA and SQIVND (reference sequence). Unmatched junction bases numbered 4, after V lost 5 bases and J lost 4 bases. The CDR3 covers 13 residues.

This chain connects TRBV7-2 to TRBJ2-1; D possibly corresponds to TRBD2 (6 bases). This CDR3 is 16 amino acids long. V lost 4 bases and J lost 5, with 18 bases in between. Germline assignment: CDR1 SGHTA and CDR2 FQGNSA. In DNA form, the CDR3 reads TGTGCCAGCAGCTCGATCCTCCGGGGGTGGGACAATGAGCAGTTCTTC. Translating it yields CASSSILRGWDNEQFF.

J is TRBJ2-3 and V is TRBV9; TRBD1 matches 7 bases. V was clipped by 3 bases and J by 5 bases; unmatched bases: 6. There are 14 residues in the CDR3. Germline-derived CDR1 and CDR2 are SGDLS and YYNGEE. As DNA, the CDR3 is TGTGCCAGCAGCGGACCACAGGGGAGAGATACGCAGTATTTT. It yields the protein CASSGPQGRDTQYF. Looking up the rest from reference TRBV9 and TRBJ2-3 gives the full variable domain: DSGVTQTPKHLITATGQRVTLRCSPRSGDLSVYWYQQSLDQGLQFLIQYYNGEERAKGNILERFSAQQFPDLHSELNLSSLELGDSALYFCASSGPQGRDTQYFGPGTRLTVL.

J is TRBJ2-7 and V is TRBV7-9; D uncertain. V shed 6 bases and J shed 1 base, with 13 bases lying between them. The germline V gene has CDR1 SEHNR and CDR2 FQNEAQ (reference sequence). The CDR3 loop spans 14 amino acids. CDR3 nucleotide sequence: TGTGCCAGCAGTTCCACAGCCCCATCCTACGAGCAGTACTTC. Protein sequence: CASSSTAPSYEQYF.

This sequence joins TRBV9 and TRBJ1-2; TRBD1 agrees at 10 bases. CDR1 and CDR2 from the germline V gene are SGDLS and YYNGEE. CDR3 length: 15 amino acids. V dropped 4 bases and J dropped 3; count of bases not matched to a gene: 6. The CDR3: CASSFDRGRDYGYTF. The CDR3 DNA is TGTGCCAGCAGCTTCGACAGGGGGCGAGACTATGGCTACACCTTC.

The chain uses TRBV7-2 and TRBJ1-2, with a tentative D call TRBD1 (5 bases). Germline CDR1 reads SGHTA; CDR2 reads FQGNSA. Trimming stripped 5 bases from V and 4 bases from J, with 8 bases between. The CDR3 contains 12 residues. The CDR3 nucleotides read TGTGCCAGCAGCGCCGGGGGCTATGGCTACACCTTC. It specifies CASSAGGYGYTF. Variable domain in full (rest from reference TRBV7-2 and TRBJ1-2): GAGVSQSPSNKVTEKGKDVELRCDPISGHTALYWYRQSLGQGLEFLIYFQGNSAPDKSGLPSDRFSAERTGGSVSTLTIQRTQQEDSAVYLCASSAGGYGYTFGSGTRLTVV.

The gene calls are TRBV15 and TRBJ1-1; D gene ambiguous. Germline CDR1 LNHNV, CDR2 YYDKDF (reference sequence). The CDR3 has 12 amino acids. Trimming took 0 bases from V and 7 from J, leaving 6 bases between them. CDR3 protein: CATSRDQFEAFF. Here the CDR3 DNA reads TGTGCCACCAGCAGAGATCAGTTTGAAGCTTTCTTT.

V gene TRBV5-5 combines with J gene TRBJ1-4; D uncertain. The CDR3 is made up of 13 amino acids. With 5 bases removed from V and 7 bases from J, the gap between germline ends came to 12 bases. From germline, CDR1 is SGHKS and CDR2 YYEKEE (reference sequence). In DNA, the CDR3 is TGTGCCAGCAGGAGAGGGCTTGGTGAAAAACTGTTTTTT. It codes for CASRRGLGEKLFF.

This chain joins TRBV18 and TRBJ1-2; 7 bases are a match to TRBD1. V was clipped by 5 bases and J by 3 bases; unmatched bases: 3. Germline loops: CDR1 KGHSH, CDR2 LQKENI. The CDR3 totals 13 residues. CDR3: CASSSGGDYGYTF. CDR3 sequence (DNA): TGTGCCAGCTCATCAGGGGGGGACTATGGCTACACCTTC.

J is TRBJ1-1 and V is TRBV18; TRBD1 is a possible D gene (5 bases). Germline CDR1 is KGHSH and CDR2 is LQKENI. V lost 3 bases, J lost 7 bases, and 12 bases lay in between. The CDR3 contains 13 residues. The CDR3 DNA follows: TGTGCCAGCTCACCGGGGGAGTCCCTTGAAGCTTTCTTT. Residues: CASSPGESLEAFF.

This chain uses TRBV29-1 with TRBJ1-1; tentative D call: TRBD1 (5 bases). Germline lookup yields CDR1 SQVTM and CDR2 ANQGSEA. This CDR3 spans 13 amino acids. Trimming removed 4 bases from V and 11 bases from J, with 20 bases in between. The CDR3 sequence is CSVADPRDRAAFF. DNA for the CDR3: TGCAGCGTTGCCGACCCCAGGGATCGGGCGGCTTTCTTT.

The V and J genes are TRBV7-7 and TRBJ2-7; D is unclear. The germline V and J ends were trimmed by 5 bases and 0 bases, with 11 bases remaining between them. The CDR3 loop spans 14 amino acids. The germline V gene has CDR1 SSHAT and CDR2 FNYEAQ (reference sequence). The CDR3 reads CASSPNSDSYEQYF. The DNA for the CDR3 is TGTGCCAGCAGCCCCAACAGCGACTCCTACGAGCAGTACTTC.

The chain carries TRBV29-1 and TRBJ1-2; possibly TRBD1 for D (6 bases). V dropped 5 bases and J dropped 6 bases, with 22 bases sitting between them. This CDR3 contains 15 residues. Germline V gene lookup returns CDR1 SQVTM and CDR2 ANQGSEA. The CDR3 is CSVFVPGRGGDGYTF. DNA for the CDR3: TGCAGCGTTTTTGTTCCGGGCAGGGGAGGGGATGGCTACACCTTC.

The rearrangement joins TRBV5-1 to TRBJ1-1; D gene unclear. The germline V and J ends were trimmed by 3 bases and 8 bases, with 29 bases remaining between them. The CDR3 is 18 residues long. The germline V gene encodes CDR1 SGHRS and CDR2 YFSETQ. The CDR3 spells CASSSSLFPGLEVREAFF. CDR3 coding DNA: TGCGCCAGCAGCTCGTCATTATTTCCCGGACTGGAGGTAAGGGAAGCTTTCTTT.

The sample holds a few counts of this clone. The chain has TRBV12-1 and TRBJ2-2; the table's D call, TRBD1, was not checked against the DNA. TRBV12-1 is a pseudogene segment. There are 13 residues in the CDR3. In DNA form, the CDR3 reads TGTGCCAGAGGACACTCGAACACCGGGGAGCTGTTTTTT. Amino acids: CARGHSNTGELFF.

A single count supports this clone. The chain joins TRBV28 to TRBJ1-1; 7 bases map to TRBD1. In germline, CDR1 is MDHEN, CDR2 SYDVKM. The CDR3 covers 16 residues. V lost 5 bases and J lost 0; bases outside the gene matches: 9. CDR3 coding DNA: TGTGCCAGCAGTCCACAGGGGCTGGCCATGAACACTGAAGCTTTCTTT. Translated, it gives CASSPQGLAMNTEAFF.

The J gene is TRBJ1-3, the V gene TRBV6-6; TRBD1 might be the D (6 bases). This CDR3 has 15 residues. The germline CDR1 and CDR2 sequences are MNHNY and SVGAGI (reference sequence). V lost 0 bases and J 1 base, leaving 7 bases between the germline ends. The CDR3 DNA is TGTGCCAGCAGTTACTCAGGGGGGTCTGGAAACACCATATATTTT. Its protein is CASSYSGGSGNTIYF.

J is TRBJ2-1 and V is TRBV7-2; D is undetermined. Trimming took 2 bases from V and 7 from J, leaving 12 bases between them. This CDR3 comprises 14 residues. The germline V gene has CDR1 SGHTA and CDR2 FQGNSA. This CDR3 is CASSLNPGENEQFF. For the CDR3, the DNA is TGTGCCAGCAGCTTAAATCCCGGAGAGAATGAGCAGTTCTTC.

The CDR3 loop reads CASSAASGTGVGYTF. As DNA, the CDR3 is TGTGCCAGCAGCGCAGCCTCCGGGACAGGGGTTGGCTACACCTTC. This rearrangement joins TRBV9 to TRBJ1-2; TRBD1 aligns across 10 bases. Germline CDR1 reads SGDLS; CDR2 reads YYNGEE. V lost 3 bases to trimming and J lost 7 bases; unmatched junction nucleotides: 9. The CDR3 is 15 amino acids.

The rearrangement uses TRBV2 and TRBJ1-5; D unresolved. The germline gives CDR1 SNHLY, CDR2 FYNNEI. V was pared by 10 bases and J by 6 bases, with 16 bases between. The CDR3 is 13 amino acids. The CDR3 loop is CATAGELAQPQHF. The CDR3, as DNA: TGTGCCACGGCGGGAGAACTAGCTCAGCCCCAGCATTTT.

The rearrangement links TRBV2 to TRBJ2-7; 9 bases align to TRBD1. Per germline, CDR1 SNHLY and CDR2 FYNNEI. There are 15 residues in the CDR3. V gave up 6 bases and J gave up 3 bases; unmatched junction bases: 9. CDR3 protein: CASRVGQGAIYEQYF. The CDR3 region has the DNA TGTGCCAGCAGGGTGGGACAGGGCGCTATCTACGAGCAGTACTTC.

This chain joins TRBV2 and TRBJ1-2, with D hard to call. Trimming cost V 7 bases and J 9 bases, with 15 bases left between them. Germline values: CDR1 SNHLY, CDR2 FYNNEI. This CDR3 contains 12 residues. Written as DNA, the CDR3 is TGTGCCAGCACACTGGAGTCCCGGAGCTACACCTTC. It specifies CASTLESRSYTF.